The 30 T cell receptor beta chains below were found in one sample sequenced in a study of early T cells in non-severe SARS-CoV-2 infection. TCRdb ran MiXCR on the 5' RACE reads and lists one entry per CDR3 protein. The data hold around 70,000 distinct CDR3 sequences, with 9% to 10% observed a single time. This specimen was whole blood, taken at baseline. The receptors were gathered from an adult who was a healthcare worker with PCR-confirmed SARS-CoV-2 infection or an uninfected control (not recorded which).

The table lists this clonotype with many counts. CDR3 loop: CATRGAGGRNNEQFF. CDR3 nucleotide sequence: TGTGCCACTAGAGGAGCAGGGGGCCGAAACAATGAGCAGTTCTTC. The rearrangement uses TRBV2 and TRBJ2-1; TRBD1 agrees at 8 bases. Trimming cost V 10 bases and J 5 bases; bases outside gene matches: 13. The CDR3 spans 15 residues. From germline, CDR1 is SNHLY and CDR2 FYNNEI.

The V call is TRBV7-3, the J call TRBJ2-5, with 7 bases fitting TRBD2. This CDR3 region has 15 residues. V lost 4 bases, J lost 2 bases, and 7 bases stayed unmatched. Germline CDR1 is SGHTA and CDR2 is FQGTGA. Here the CDR3 reads CASSSSGTSQETQYF. CDR3 sequence (DNA): TGTGCCAGCAGCTCGAGCGGGACCTCGCAAGAGACCCAGTACTTC.

This clonotype was counted at least ten times. The chain employs TRBV28 and TRBJ1-3, with D possibly being TRBD1 (5 bases). Trimming stripped 3 bases from V and 3 bases from J, with 12 bases between. The CDR3 loop spans 15 amino acids. CDR1 and CDR2 from the germline V gene are MDHEN and SYDVKM. This CDR3 is CASSFAGRDGNTIYF. CDR3 in DNA: TGTGCCAGCAGTTTCGCCGGCAGGGATGGAAACACCATATATTTT.

The genes are TRBV5-1 and TRBJ2-2, with D possibly matching TRBD1 (6 bases). The germline V gene encodes CDR1 SGHRS and CDR2 YFSETQ. V lost 4 bases, J lost 0 bases, and 10 bases lay in between. This CDR3 has 15 residues. This CDR3 reads CASSTGTSNTGELFF. The CDR3 DNA sequence: TGCGCCAGCAGCACAGGGACATCGAACACCGGGGAGCTGTTTTTT.

This clonotype was observed many times. The chain employs TRBV12-5 and TRBJ1-2; possible D gene TRBD1, 5 bases. V was trimmed by 1 base and J by 2 bases, leaving 8 bases between them. Germline lookup yields CDR1 LGHNT and CDR2 FRNRAP. This CDR3 is 14 amino acids long. The CDR3 coding sequence is TGTGCTAGTGGTTTGGGGACACAAAACTATGGCTACACCTTC. Its translation: CASGLGTQNYGYTF.

This clonotype was recorded many times. The rearrangement joins TRBV29-1 to TRBJ2-1; unclear D gene. V was pared by 7 bases and J by 5 bases, with 6 bases between. CDR3 length: 10 amino acids. The germline CDR1 and CDR2 sequences are SQVTM and ANQGSEA. The CDR3 reads CSDDHNEQFF. DNA of the CDR3: TGCAGCGATGACCACAATGAGCAGTTCTTC.

The table lists this clonotype with many counts. The V gene is TRBV5-1, the J gene TRBJ2-1; tentatively, D is TRBD1 (7 bases). V lost 4 bases and J lost 7, with 18 bases in between. The CDR3 consists of 15 residues. Germline loops: CDR1 SGHRS, CDR2 YFSETQ. CDR3 amino acids: CASSGGGGKDNEQFF. The CDR3 coding sequence is TGCGCCAGCAGCGGCGGAGGGGGCAAAGATAATGAGCAGTTCTTC.

The chain couples TRBV20-1 to TRBJ1-2; 7 bases fit TRBD1. The germline gives CDR1 DFQATT, CDR2 SNEGSKA (reference sequence). The CDR3 runs to 14 residues. The ends lost 1 base at V and 5 bases at J; junction bases unmatched: 7. CDR3 nucleotide sequence: TGCAGTGCTAGAGGGGCGACAGGGATTTATGGCTACACCTTC. Amino acid sequence: CSARGATGIYGYTF.

This clonotype was seen repeatedly, ten times or more. The gene calls are TRBV7-2 and TRBJ2-5; no clear D. CDR3 length: 13 residues. CDR1 and CDR2 (germline): SGHTA, FQGNSA. V was cut by 5 bases and J by 5 bases, with 12 bases left in between. The CDR3 loop is CASSPRYSETQYF. The CDR3 nucleotides read TGTGCCAGCAGCCCCCGCTATTCGGAGACCCAGTACTTC. The full variable domain, in which reference TRBV7-2 and TRBJ2-5 provide the parts outside the CDR3, is GAGVSQSPSNKVTEKGKDVELRCDPISGHTALYWYRQSLGQGLEFLIYFQGNSAPDKSGLPSDRFSAERTGGSVSTLTIQRTQQEDSAVYLCASSPRYSETQYFGPGTRLLVL.

The sample holds one count of this clonotype. The conserved closing phenylalanine or tryptophan is absent in this CDR3, likely reflecting a read error. The rearrangement joins TRBV9 to TRBJ2-2; D is unclear. Germline loops: CDR1 SGDLS, CDR2 YYNGEE. V lost 4 bases, J lost 2 bases, and 18 bases lay in between. The CDR3 covers 17 residues. CDR3 amino acids: CASSPRTGLANTGELFL. DNA of the CDR3: TGTGCCAGCAGCCCACGGACGGGTCTGGCAAACACCGGGGAGCTGTTTCTT.

This clonotype was counted at least ten times. The chain is built from TRBV20-1 and TRBJ2-5, with 14 bases lining up with TRBD2. J was trimmed by 4 bases and V by 5 bases; bases with no gene match: 6. The CDR3 covers 15 residues. Germline assignment: CDR1 DFQATT and CDR2 SNEGSKA (reference sequence). The CDR3 sequence: CSAFSGLAGGETQYF. The CDR3 DNA reads TGCAGTGCTTTCTCCGGACTAGCGGGAGGAGAGACCCAGTACTTC.

This chain joins TRBV6-5 and TRBJ2-1; 10 bases agree with TRBD1. The V segment lost 5 bases and the J segment 7 bases; nucleotides outside the gene matches: 8. Germline CDR1 MNHEY, CDR2 SVGAGI. The CDR3 has 15 amino acids. The CDR3 DNA is TGTGCCAGCAGTCGGGACAGGGGTTTTCTTAATGAGCAGTTCTTC. Encoded protein: CASSRDRGFLNEQFF.

The V and J genes are TRBV29-1 and TRBJ2-7; D might be TRBD1 (6 bases). The length of the CDR3 is 13 residues. Trimming shortened V by 4 bases and J by 3 bases, and 13 bases separated the two germline ends. CDR1 and CDR2 from the germline V gene are SQVTM and ANQGSEA. The DNA for the CDR3 is TGCAGCGTTGTTTGGACAGTTAACTACGAGCAGTACTTC. Its protein product is CSVVWTVNYEQYF.

This clonotype occurred a few times. The chain has TRBV29-1 and TRBJ2-5; 11 bases fit TRBD2. Per the germline V gene, CDR1 is SQVTM and CDR2 is ANQGSEA. V shed 2 bases, J shed 9 bases, and the junction held 5 bases outside the gene matches. The CDR3 loop spans 13 amino acids. CDR3 DNA sequence: TGCAGCGTTGAACGACTAGCGGGACCACCCCAGTACTTC. This codes for CSVERLAGPPQYF.

This clonotype was observed at least ten times. The chain uses TRBV24-1 and TRBJ2-5, with D unclear. Germline CDR1 and CDR2: KGHDR and SFDVKD. There are 13 residues in the CDR3. Trimming cost V 7 bases and J 1 base, with 9 bases left between them. CDR3: CATRAGPQETQYF. The DNA of the CDR3 is TGTGCCACCAGAGCCGGGCCCCAAGAGACCCAGTACTTC.

The rearrangement uses TRBV28 and TRBJ1-1; 9 nucleotides match TRBD1. The CDR3 sequence is 15 residues long. The V and J ends lost 3 bases and 4 bases, in that order; junction bases with no gene match: 6. CDR1 MDHEN and CDR2 SYDVKM come from the germline V gene. CDR3 residues: CASSFGTGRITEAFF. As DNA, the CDR3 is TGTGCCAGCAGTTTCGGGACAGGGAGAATCACTGAAGCTTTCTTT.

The chain couples TRBV27 to TRBJ2-3; 8 nucleotides align to TRBD1. CDR3 size: 14 residues. J lost 6 bases, V lost 7 bases, and 9 bases had no gene match. Germline CDR1 MNHEY, CDR2 SMNVEV (reference sequence). CDR3 amino acids: CASTTGGRLDTQYF. DNA of the CDR3: TGTGCCAGCACCACAGGGGGGCGCTTGGATACGCAGTATTTT.

This clonotype was observed many times. V and J are TRBV27 and TRBJ2-7; 7 nucleotides agree with TRBD1. Losses at the gene ends were 3 bases for V and 0 bases for J; bases not matched to a gene: 17. Germline CDR1 reads MNHEY; CDR2 reads SMNVEV (reference sequence). CDR3 size: 19 residues. CDR3 sequence reads: CASSFDPDPPGQDSYEQYF. The DNA of the CDR3 is TGTGCCAGCAGTTTCGACCCGGACCCGCCAGGACAGGACTCCTACGAGCAGTACTTC.

Ten or more counts support this clonotype. The chain carries TRBV28 and TRBJ2-7; 11 bases agree with TRBD1. Germline trimming cut 6 bases from V and 0 bases from J; bases unmatched to any gene: 1. Germline CDR1 reads MDHEN; CDR2 reads SYDVKM. CDR3 length equals 14 residues. The DNA of the CDR3 is TGTGCCAGCAGAGGGACAGGGGGCTCCTACGAGCAGTACTTC. It specifies CASRGTGGSYEQYF.

The chain carries TRBV20-1 and TRBJ1-5; no clear D gene. Germline values: CDR1 DFQATT, CDR2 SNEGSKA (reference sequence). The CDR3 spans 13 residues. Trimming removed 4 bases at V and 1 base at J, with 8 bases between. The CDR3 protein is CSAIDLSNQPQHF. The CDR3 region has the DNA TGCAGTGCTATTGATCTGAGCAATCAGCCCCAGCATTTT.

This clonotype showed up many times. The CDR3 DNA is TGCAGTGCTAGAAGGAACTACGAGCAGTACTTC. This translates into CSARRNYEQYF. The V gene is TRBV20-1, the J gene TRBJ2-7; D gene uncertain. Germline V gene lookup returns CDR1 DFQATT and CDR2 SNEGSKA (reference sequence). This CDR3 has 11 residues. V lost 2 bases and J lost 3, with 5 bases in between.

This clonotype was picked up a small number of times. This rearrangement joins TRBV10-3 to TRBJ1-1; 7 nucleotides match TRBD1. CDR1 and CDR2 from the germline V gene are ENHRY and SYGVKD. CDR3 length equals 12 residues. Trimming removed 10 bases from V and 2 bases from J; junction bases left unmatched: 4. The CDR3 DNA sequence: TGTGCCACCCGACAGGGTAACACTGAAGCTTTCTTT. Protein: CATRQGNTEAFF.

The V call is TRBV7-2, the J call TRBJ2-1; possibly TRBD1 or TRBD2 for D (5 bases each). The CDR3 has 13 amino acids. Germline V gene lookup returns CDR1 SGHTA and CDR2 FQGNSA. V was pared by 1 base and J by 9 bases, with 10 bases between. DNA for the CDR3: TGTGCCAGCAGCTTAGGAGTAGGGACTGAGCAGTTCTTC. Translated: CASSLGVGTEQFF. The full variable domain, in which reference TRBV7-2 and TRBJ2-1 provide the parts outside the CDR3, is GAGVSQSPSNKVTEKGKDVELRCDPISGHTALYWYRQSLGQGLEFLIYFQGNSAPDKSGLPSDRFSAERTGGSVSTLTIQRTQQEDSAVYLCASSLGVGTEQFFGPGTRLTVL.

The table lists this clonotype with many counts. The rearrangement uses TRBV7-3 and TRBJ2-5; D possibly matches TRBD1 or TRBD2 (5 bases each). The CDR3 has 13 amino acids. V lost 2 bases and J lost 5, with 9 bases in between. CDR1 is SGHTA, CDR2 FQGTGA, per germline. As DNA, the CDR3 is TGTGCCAGCAGCTTAGGGGGTTACGAGACCCAGTACTTC. Translation gives CASSLGGYETQYF.

This clonotype was observed many times. The J gene is TRBJ2-3, the V gene TRBV20-1; a possible D gene is TRBD2 (6 bases). The germline V and J ends were trimmed by 3 bases and 6 bases, with 16 bases remaining between them. The CDR3 is 14 amino acids. Germline loops: CDR1 DFQATT, CDR2 SNEGSKA (reference sequence). CDR3 bases: TGCAGTGCTAGTCAGGAAGGGACTCCGGATACGCAGTATTTT. Amino acid sequence: CSASQEGTPDTQYF.

This clonotype was observed at least ten times. The chain has TRBV3-1 and TRBJ2-1, with 13 bases that match TRBD2. The germline V gene encodes CDR1 LGHDT and CDR2 YNNKEL (reference sequence). The CDR3 is 16 amino acids. V gave up 2 bases and J gave up 5 bases; unmatched junction bases: 3. CDR3 sequence: CASSQIGLAGDNEQFF. For the CDR3, the DNA is TGTGCCAGCAGCCAAATCGGACTAGCGGGAGACAATGAGCAGTTCTTC.

This clonotype has a handful of counts. The V and J genes are TRBV3-1 and TRBJ2-3; D gene unclear. Germline lookup yields CDR1 LGHDT and CDR2 YNNKEL (reference sequence). CDR3 size: 16 residues. Trimming cost V 4 bases and J 6 bases, with 20 bases left between them. The CDR3 DNA is TGTGCCAGCAGCCTCTCCATGGGTTTCACCGTGGATACGCAGTATTTT. It is translated as CASSLSMGFTVDTQYF.

In its sample, this clonotype was seen a few times. This rearrangement joins TRBV20-1 to TRBJ2-7, with a tentative D call TRBD2 (5 bases). The CDR3 is 13 residues long. CDR1 is DFQATT and CDR2 is SNEGSKA in the germline V gene (reference sequence). V lost 4 bases and J 3 bases, leaving 13 bases between the germline ends. The DNA of the CDR3 is TGCAGTGCTAAGCGGACTTCCCTCTACGAGCAGTACTTC. It translates to CSAKRTSLYEQYF.

This clonotype showed up many times. The J gene is TRBJ2-2, the V gene TRBV5-1; D unclear. Between the trimmed V and J ends, which lost 4 bases and 0 bases, there was a span of 10 bases. This CDR3 contains 15 residues. Germline CDR1 reads SGHRS; CDR2 reads YFSETQ. As DNA, the CDR3 is TGCGCCAGCAGCCGATTCGGGTCGAACACCGGGGAGCTGTTTTTT. Translating gives CASSRFGSNTGELFF.

This clonotype showed up just a few times. CDR3 DNA: TGTGCCAGCAGTAGGGGGGCCGAGCAGTACTTC. Translating gives CASSRGAEQYF. The rearrangement joins TRBV28 to TRBJ2-7; D could derive from TRBD1 or TRBD2 (6 bases each). This CDR3 has 11 residues. The germline V and J ends were trimmed by 5 bases and 6 bases, with 8 bases remaining between them. Germline V gene data show CDR1 as MDHEN and CDR2 as SYDVKM.